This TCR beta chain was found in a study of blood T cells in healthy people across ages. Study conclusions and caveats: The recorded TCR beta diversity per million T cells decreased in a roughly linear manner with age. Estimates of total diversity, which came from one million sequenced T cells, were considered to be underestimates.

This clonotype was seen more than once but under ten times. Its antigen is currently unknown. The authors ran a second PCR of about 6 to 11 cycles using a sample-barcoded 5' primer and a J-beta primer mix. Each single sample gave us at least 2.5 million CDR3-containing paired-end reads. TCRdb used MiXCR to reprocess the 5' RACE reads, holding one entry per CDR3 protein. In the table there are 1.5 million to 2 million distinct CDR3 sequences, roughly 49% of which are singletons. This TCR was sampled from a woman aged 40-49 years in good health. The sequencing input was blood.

CDR3 coding DNA: TGTGCCAGCAGTTTGGACAGGGGCCCAGACGAGCAGTACTTC. Translation: CASSLDRGPDEQYF. J is TRBJ2-7 and V is TRBV12-3 or TRBV12-4; 9 bases are shared with TRBD1. This CDR3 is built from 14 residues. The ends lost 3 bases at V and 5 bases at J; junction bases unmatched: 5.